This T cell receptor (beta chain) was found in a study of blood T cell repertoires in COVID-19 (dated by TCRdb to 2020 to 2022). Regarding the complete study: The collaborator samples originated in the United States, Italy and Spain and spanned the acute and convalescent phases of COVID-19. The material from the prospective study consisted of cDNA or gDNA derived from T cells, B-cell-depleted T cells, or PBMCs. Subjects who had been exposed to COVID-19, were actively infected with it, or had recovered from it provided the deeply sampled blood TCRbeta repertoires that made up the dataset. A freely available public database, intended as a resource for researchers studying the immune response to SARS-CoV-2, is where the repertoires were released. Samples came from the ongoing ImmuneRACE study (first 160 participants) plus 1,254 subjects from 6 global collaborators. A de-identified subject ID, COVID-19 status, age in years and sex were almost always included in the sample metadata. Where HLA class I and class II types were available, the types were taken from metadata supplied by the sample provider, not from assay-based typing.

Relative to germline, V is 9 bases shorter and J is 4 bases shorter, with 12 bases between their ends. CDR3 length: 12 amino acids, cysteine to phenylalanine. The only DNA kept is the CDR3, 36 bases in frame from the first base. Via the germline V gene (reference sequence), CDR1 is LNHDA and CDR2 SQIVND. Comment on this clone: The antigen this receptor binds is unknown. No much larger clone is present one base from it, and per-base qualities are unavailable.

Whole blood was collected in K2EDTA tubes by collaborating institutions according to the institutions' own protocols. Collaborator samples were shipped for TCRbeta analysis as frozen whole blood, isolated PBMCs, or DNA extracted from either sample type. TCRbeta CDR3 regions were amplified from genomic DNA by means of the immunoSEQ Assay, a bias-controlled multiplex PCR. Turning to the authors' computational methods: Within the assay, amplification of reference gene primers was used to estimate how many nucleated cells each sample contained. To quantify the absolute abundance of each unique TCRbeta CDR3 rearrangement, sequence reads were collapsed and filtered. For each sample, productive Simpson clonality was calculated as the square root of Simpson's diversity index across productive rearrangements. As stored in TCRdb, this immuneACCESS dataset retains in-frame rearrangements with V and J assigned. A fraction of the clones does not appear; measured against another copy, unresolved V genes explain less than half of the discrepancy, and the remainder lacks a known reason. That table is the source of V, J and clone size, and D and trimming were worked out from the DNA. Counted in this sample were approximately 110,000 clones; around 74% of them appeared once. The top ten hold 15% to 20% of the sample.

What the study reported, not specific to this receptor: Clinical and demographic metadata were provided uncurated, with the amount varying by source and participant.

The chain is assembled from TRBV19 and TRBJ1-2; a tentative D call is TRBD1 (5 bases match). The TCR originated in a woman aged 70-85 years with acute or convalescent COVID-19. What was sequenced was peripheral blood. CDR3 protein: CASATESYGYTF. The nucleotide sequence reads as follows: TGTGCCAGCGCGACAGAGAGCTATGGCTACACCTTC.